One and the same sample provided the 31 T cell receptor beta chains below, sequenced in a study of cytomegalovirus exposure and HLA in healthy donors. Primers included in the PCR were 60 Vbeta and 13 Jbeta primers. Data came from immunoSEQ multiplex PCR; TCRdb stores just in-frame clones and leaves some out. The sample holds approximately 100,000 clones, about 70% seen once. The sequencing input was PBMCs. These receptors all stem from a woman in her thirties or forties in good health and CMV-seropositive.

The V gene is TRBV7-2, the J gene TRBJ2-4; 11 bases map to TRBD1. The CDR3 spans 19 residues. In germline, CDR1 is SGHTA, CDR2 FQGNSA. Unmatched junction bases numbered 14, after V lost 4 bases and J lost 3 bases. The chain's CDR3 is CASSSVWVDRGRDKNIQYF. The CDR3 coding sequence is TGTGCCAGCAGCTCCGTTTGGGTGGACAGGGGGCGAGACAAAAACATTCAGTACTTC.

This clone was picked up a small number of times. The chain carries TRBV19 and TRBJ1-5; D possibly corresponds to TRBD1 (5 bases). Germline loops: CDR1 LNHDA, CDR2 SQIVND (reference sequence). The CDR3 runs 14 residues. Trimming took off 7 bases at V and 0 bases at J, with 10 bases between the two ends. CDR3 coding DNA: TGTGCCAGTATGGCAGGGTATAGCAATCAGCCCCAGCATTTT. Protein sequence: CASMAGYSNQPQHF. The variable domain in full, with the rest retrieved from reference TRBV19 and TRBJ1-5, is DGGITQSPKYLFRKEGQNVTLSCEQNLNHDAMYWYRQDPGQGLRLIYYSQIVNDFQKGDIAEGYSVSREKKESFPLTVTSAQKNPTAFYLCASMAGYSNQPQHFGDGTRLSIL.

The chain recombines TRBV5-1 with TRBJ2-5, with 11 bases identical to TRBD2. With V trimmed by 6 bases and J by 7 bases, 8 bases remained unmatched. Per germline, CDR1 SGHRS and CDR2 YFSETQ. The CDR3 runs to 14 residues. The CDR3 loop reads CASKLAGDSATQYF. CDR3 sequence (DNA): TGCGCCAGCAAACTAGCGGGGGACTCAGCGACCCAGTACTTC.

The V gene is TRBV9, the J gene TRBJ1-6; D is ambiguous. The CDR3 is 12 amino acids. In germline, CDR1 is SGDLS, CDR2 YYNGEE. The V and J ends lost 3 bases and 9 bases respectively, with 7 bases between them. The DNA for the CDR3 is TGTGCCAGCAGCGCGGGAAGTTCACCCCTCCACTTT. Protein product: CASSAGSSPLHF.

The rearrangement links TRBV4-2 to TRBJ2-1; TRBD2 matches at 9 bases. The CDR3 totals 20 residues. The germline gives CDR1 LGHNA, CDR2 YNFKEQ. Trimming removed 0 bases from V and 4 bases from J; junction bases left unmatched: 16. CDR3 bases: TGTGCCAGCAGCCAAGATTGGCTCGTGCGGGGGGGCCTAAGGTACAATGAGCAGTTCTTC. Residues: CASSQDWLVRGGLRYNEQFF.

The CDR3 is CASSHTGPLSGNTIYF. CDR3 DNA: TGCGCCAGCAGCCATACAGGGCCGCTCTCTGGAAACACCATATATTTT. The chain couples TRBV5-1 to TRBJ1-3; tentatively, D is TRBD1 (6 bases). The CDR3 covers 16 residues. V was trimmed by 4 bases and J by 0 bases, leaving 14 bases between them. Germline V gives CDR1 SGHRS, CDR2 YFSETQ.

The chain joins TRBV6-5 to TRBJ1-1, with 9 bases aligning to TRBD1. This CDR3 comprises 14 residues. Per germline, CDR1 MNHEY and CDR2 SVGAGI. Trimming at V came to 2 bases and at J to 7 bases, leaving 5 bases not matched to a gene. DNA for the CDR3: TGTGCCAGCAGTTACGGGACAGGGAACTTTGAAGCTTTCTTT. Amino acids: CASSYGTGNFEAFF.

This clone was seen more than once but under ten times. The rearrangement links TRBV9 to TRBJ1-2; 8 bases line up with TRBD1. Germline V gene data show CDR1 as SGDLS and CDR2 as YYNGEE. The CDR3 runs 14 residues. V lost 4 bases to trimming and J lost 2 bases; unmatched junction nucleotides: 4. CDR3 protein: CASSPGQGNYGYTF. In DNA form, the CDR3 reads TGTGCCAGCAGCCCAGGACAGGGAAACTATGGCTACACCTTC. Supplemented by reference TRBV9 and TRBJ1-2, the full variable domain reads DSGVTQTPKHLITATGQRVTLRCSPRSGDLSVYWYQQSLDQGLQFLIQYYNGEERAKGNILERFSAQQFPDLHSELNLSSLELGDSALYFCASSPGQGNYGYTFGSGTRLTVV.

DNA for the CDR3: TGTGCCAGCAGCTTGACAGGGGTAACGGACAATGAGCAGTTCTTC. Translated: CASSLTGVTDNEQFF. V gene TRBV7-9 combines with J gene TRBJ2-1; 8 nucleotides line up with TRBD1. The CDR3 is 15 amino acids. The V gene end was trimmed by 3 bases and the J gene end by 5 bases; junction bases not matched to a gene: 6. Germline loops: CDR1 SEHNR, CDR2 FQNEAQ (reference sequence).

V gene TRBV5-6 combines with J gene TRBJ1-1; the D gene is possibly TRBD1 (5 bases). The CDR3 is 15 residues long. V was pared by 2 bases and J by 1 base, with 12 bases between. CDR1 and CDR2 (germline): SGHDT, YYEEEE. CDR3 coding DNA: TGTGCCAGCAGCTTAGATCACAGGAGGAACACTGAAGCTTTCTTT. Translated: CASSLDHRRNTEAFF.

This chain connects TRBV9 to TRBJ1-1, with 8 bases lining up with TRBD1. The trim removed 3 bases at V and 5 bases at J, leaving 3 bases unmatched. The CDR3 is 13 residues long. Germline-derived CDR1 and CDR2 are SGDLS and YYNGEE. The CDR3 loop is CASSEQGGTEAFF. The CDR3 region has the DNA TGTGCCAGCAGCGAACAGGGGGGGACTGAAGCTTTCTTT.

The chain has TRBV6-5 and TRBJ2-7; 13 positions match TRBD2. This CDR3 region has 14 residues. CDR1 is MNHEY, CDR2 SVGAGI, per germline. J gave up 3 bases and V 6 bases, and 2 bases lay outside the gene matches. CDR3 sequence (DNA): TGTGCCAGCAGGACTAGCGGGGGGAACTACGAGCAGTACTTC. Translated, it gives CASRTSGGNYEQYF.

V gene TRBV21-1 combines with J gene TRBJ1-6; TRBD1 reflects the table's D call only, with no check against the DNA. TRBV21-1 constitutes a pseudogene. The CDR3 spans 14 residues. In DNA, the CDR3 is TGTGCCAGCAGCTCAGGGGGCGCAGGGGTACCCCTCCACTTT. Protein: CASSSGGAGVPLHF.

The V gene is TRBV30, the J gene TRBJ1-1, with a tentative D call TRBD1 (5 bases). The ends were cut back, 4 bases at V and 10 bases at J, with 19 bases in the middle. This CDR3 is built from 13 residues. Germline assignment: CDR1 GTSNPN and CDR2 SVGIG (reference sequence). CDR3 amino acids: CAWTSRGFGTAFF. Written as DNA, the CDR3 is TGTGCCTGGACCTCTCGGGGGTTCGGGACAGCTTTCTTT.

In DNA form, the CDR3 reads TGTGCCAGCAGTTTAAACGGGGTCCCTGAAGCTTTCTTT. It is translated as CASSLNGVPEAFF. The chain couples TRBV27 to TRBJ1-1; D gene unclear. Per the germline V gene, CDR1 is MNHEY and CDR2 is SMNVEV (reference sequence). Trimming removed 2 bases at V and 6 bases at J, with 10 bases between. The CDR3 is made up of 13 amino acids.

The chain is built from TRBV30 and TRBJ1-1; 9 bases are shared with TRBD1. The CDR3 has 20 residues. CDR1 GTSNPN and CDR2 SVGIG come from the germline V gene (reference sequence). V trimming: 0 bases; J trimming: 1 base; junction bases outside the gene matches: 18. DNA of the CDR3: TGTGCCTGGAGTGTACAAAGTTTTATTTATAGGGGACAGGGGAACACTGAAGCTTTCTTT. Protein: CAWSVQSFIYRGQGNTEAFF.

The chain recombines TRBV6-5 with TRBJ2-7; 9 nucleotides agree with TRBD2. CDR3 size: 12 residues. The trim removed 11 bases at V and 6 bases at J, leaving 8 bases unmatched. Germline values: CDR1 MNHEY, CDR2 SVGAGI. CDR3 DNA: TGTGCCGCGGGGGGGGGCGCGTTCGAGCAGTACTTC. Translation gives CAAGGGAFEQYF.

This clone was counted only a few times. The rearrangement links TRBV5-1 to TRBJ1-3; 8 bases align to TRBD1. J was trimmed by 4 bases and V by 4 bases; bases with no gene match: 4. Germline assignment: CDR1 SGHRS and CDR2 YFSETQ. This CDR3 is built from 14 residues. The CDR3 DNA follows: TGCGCCAGCAGCGCGAGACAGGGGGGAAACACCATATATTTT. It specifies CASSARQGGNTIYF.

The CDR3 reads CASSVGQSSGNTIYF. The CDR3 DNA reads as TGTGCCAGCAGTGTTGGACAGTCCTCTGGAAACACCATATATTTT. V is TRBV6-1 and J is TRBJ1-3; D is perhaps TRBD1 (6 bases). V shed 4 bases and J shed 0 bases, with 10 bases lying between them. The CDR3 consists of 15 residues. The germline V gene has CDR1 MNHNS and CDR2 SASEGT.

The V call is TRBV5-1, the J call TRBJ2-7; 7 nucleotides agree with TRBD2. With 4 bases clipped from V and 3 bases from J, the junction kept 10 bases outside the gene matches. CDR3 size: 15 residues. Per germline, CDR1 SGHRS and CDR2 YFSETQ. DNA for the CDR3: TGCGCCAGCAGCGCGGGAGAGGCGCGGTTCTACGAGCAGTACTTC. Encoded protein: CASSAGEARFYEQYF.

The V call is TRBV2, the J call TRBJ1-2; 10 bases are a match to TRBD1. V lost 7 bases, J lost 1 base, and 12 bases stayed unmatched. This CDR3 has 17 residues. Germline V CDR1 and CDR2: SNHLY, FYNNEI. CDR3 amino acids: CASTPGGTGDSNYGYTF. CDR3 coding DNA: TGTGCCAGCACCCCCGGGGGGACAGGGGACAGTAACTATGGCTACACCTTC.

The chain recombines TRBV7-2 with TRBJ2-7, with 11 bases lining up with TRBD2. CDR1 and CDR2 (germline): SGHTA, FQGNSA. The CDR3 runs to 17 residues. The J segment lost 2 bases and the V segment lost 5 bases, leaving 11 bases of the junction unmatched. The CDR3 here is CASSTSLTSGDTYEQYF. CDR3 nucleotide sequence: TGTGCCAGCAGCACCTCCTTGACTAGCGGGGACACCTACGAGCAGTACTTC. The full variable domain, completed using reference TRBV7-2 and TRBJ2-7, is GAGVSQSPSNKVTEKGKDVELRCDPISGHTALYWYRQSLGQGLEFLIYFQGNSAPDKSGLPSDRFSAERTGGSVSTLTIQRTQQEDSAVYLCASSTSLTSGDTYEQYFGPGTRLTVT.

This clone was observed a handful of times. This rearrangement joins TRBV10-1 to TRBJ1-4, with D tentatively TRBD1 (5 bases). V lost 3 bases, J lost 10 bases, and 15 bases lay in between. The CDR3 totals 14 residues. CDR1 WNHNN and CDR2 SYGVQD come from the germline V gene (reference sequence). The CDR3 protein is CASSDGGNLGKLFF. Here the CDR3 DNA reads TGCGCCAGCAGTGACGGGGGAAATCTGGGAAAACTGTTTTTT.

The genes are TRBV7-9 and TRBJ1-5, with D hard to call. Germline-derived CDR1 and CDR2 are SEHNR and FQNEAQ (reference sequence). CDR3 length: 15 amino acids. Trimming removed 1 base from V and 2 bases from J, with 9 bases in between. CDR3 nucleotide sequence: TGTGCCAGCAGCTTAGGGGAGACTCGCAATCAGCCCCAGCATTTT. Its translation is CASSLGETRNQPQHF. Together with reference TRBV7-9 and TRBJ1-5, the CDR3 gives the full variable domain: DTGVSQNPRHKITKRGQNVTFRCDPISEHNRLYWYRQTLGQGPEFLTYFQNEAQLEKSRLLSDRFSAERPKGSFSTLEIQRTEQGDSAMYLCASSLGETRNQPQHFGDGTRLSIL.

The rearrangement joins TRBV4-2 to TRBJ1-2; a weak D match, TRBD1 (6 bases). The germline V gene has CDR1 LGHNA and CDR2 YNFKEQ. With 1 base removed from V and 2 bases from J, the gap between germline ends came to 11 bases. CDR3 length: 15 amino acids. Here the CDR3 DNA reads TGTGCCAGCAGCCAAGCCACAGGGACCAACTATGGCTACACCTTC. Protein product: CASSQATGTNYGYTF.

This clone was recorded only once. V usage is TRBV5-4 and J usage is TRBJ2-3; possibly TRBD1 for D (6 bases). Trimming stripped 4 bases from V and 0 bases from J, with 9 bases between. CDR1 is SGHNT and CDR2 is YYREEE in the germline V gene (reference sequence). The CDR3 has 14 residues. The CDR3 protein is CASSPTGSTDTQYF. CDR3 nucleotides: TGTGCCAGCAGCCCCACAGGGAGCACAGATACGCAGTATTTT.

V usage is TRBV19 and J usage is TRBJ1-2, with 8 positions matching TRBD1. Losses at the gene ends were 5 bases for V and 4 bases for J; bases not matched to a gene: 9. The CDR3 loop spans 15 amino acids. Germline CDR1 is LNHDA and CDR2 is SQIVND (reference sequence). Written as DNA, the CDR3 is TGTGCCAGTAGTGCCCTGGACAGGGATGTCTATGGCTACACCTTC. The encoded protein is CASSALDRDVYGYTF.

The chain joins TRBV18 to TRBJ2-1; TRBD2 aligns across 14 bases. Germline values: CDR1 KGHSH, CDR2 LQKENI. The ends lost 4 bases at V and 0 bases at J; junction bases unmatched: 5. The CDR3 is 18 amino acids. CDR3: CASSLRTSGGNSYNEQFF. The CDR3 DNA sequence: TGTGCCAGCTCACTCCGGACTAGCGGGGGGAACTCCTACAATGAGCAGTTCTTC. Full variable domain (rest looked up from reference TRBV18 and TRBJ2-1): NAGVMQNPRHLVRRRGQEARLRCSPMKGHSHVYWYRQLPEEGLKFMVYLQKENIIDESGMPKERFSAEFPKEGPSILRIQQVVRGDSAAYFCASSLRTSGGNSYNEQFFGPGTRLTVL.

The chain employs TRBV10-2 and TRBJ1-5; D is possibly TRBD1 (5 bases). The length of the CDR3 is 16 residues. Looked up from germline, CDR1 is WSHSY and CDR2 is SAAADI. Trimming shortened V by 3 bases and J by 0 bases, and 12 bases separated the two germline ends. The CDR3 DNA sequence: TGCGCCAGCAGTGAATCAACGACAGATAGCAATCAGCCCCAGCATTTT. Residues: CASSESTTDSNQPQHF.

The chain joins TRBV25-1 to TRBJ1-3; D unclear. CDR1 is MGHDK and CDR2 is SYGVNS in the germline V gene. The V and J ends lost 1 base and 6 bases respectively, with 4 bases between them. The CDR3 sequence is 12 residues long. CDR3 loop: CASSESVNTIYF. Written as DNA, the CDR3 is TGTGCCAGCAGTGAATCAGTAAACACCATATATTTT. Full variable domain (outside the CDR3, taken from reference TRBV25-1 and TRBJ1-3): EADIYQTPRYLVIGTGKKITLECSQTMGHDKMYWYQQDPGMELHLIHYSYGVNSTEKGDLSSESTVSRIRTEHFPLTLESARPSHTSQYLCASSESVNTIYFGEGSWLTVV.

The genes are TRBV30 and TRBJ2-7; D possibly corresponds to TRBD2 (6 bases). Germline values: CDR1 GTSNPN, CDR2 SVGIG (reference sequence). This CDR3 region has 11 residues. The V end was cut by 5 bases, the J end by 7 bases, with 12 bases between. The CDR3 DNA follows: TGTGCCTGGTCGGGCGGGGTTGAGCAGTACTTC. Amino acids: CAWSGGVEQYF.